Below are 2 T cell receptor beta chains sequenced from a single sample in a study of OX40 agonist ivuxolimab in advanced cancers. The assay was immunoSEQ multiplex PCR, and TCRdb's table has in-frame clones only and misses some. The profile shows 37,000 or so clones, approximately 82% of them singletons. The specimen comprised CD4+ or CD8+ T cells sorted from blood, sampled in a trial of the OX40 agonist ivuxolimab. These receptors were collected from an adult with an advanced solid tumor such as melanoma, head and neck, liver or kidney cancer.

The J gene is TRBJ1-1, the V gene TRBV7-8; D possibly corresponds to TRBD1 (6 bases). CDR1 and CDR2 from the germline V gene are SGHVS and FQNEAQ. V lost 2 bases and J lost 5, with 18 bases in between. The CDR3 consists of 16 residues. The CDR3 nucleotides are TGTGCCAGCAGCTTACGGGACACCTTTCGTTTAACTGAAGCTTTCTTT. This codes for CASSLRDTFRLTEAFF.

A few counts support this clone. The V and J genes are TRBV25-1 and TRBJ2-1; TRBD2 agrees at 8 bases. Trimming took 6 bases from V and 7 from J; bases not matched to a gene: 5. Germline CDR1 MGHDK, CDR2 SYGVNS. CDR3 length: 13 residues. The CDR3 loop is CASSRRGGNEQFF. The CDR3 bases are TGTGCCAGCAGCCGTCGGGGGGGGAATGAGCAGTTCTTC.